This passage covers 28 T cell receptor beta chains from one sample sequenced in a study of vaccination and CD4 T cells after COVID-19. Sequenced with the Oncomine TCR Beta short-read assay was DNA taken from cultured CD4+ T cells. Each CDR3 protein gets one entry after TCRdb re-called the PCR reads with MiXCR. In the table there are approximately 20,000 distinct CDR3 sequences, about half of which are singletons. Their target antigens are unknown. Specified treatment: approximately nine-day PBMC culture with coronavirus spike peptide pools or control peptides (ViraFEST assay). This material consisted of CD4+ T cells from blood, cultured in vitro, taken after SARS-CoV-2 vaccination. These receptors all stem from a human donor who had recovered from COVID-19.

The rearrangement links TRBV6-1 to TRBJ2-7; D could derive from TRBD1 or TRBD2 (5 bases each). CDR1 is MNHNS, CDR2 SASEGT, per germline. This CDR3 spans 13 amino acids. V was clipped by 0 bases and J by 7 bases, with 10 bases between them. DNA for the CDR3: TGTGCCAGCAGTGAAGCGGGGGTAGGGGAGCAGTACTTC. As protein: CASSEAGVGEQYF.

This chain links TRBV6-5 with TRBJ1-5; D unclear. Germline V gene lookup returns CDR1 MNHEY and CDR2 SVGAGI. Trimming cost V 4 bases and J 1 base, with 11 bases left between them. This CDR3 is built from 15 residues. CDR3 nucleotides: TGTGCCAGCAGTTCTCGGACGCCGAGCAATCAGCCCCAGCATTTT. Its protein product is CASSSRTPSNQPQHF.

This clonotype has only a few counts. The rearrangement uses TRBV10-3 and TRBJ1-2; D gene ambiguous. This CDR3 contains 15 residues. CDR1 is ENHRY and CDR2 is SYGVKD in the germline V gene. V lost 5 bases, J lost 7 bases, and 20 bases lay in between. The CDR3 nucleotides read TGTGCCATCAGTCGGCAAGGTACAATGCGAGGTGGCTACACCTTC. Residues: CAISRQGTMRGGYTF.

The rearrangement links TRBV20-1 to TRBJ1-5; a weak D match, TRBD1 (6 bases). Trimming took off 6 bases at V and 1 base at J, with 16 bases between the two ends. The CDR3 runs 15 residues. Germline V gene sequence: CDR1 DFQATT, CDR2 SNEGSKA (reference sequence). The CDR3: CSAGSGAASNQPQHF. As DNA, the CDR3 is TGCAGTGCGGGGTCAGGGGCCGCGAGCAATCAGCCCCAGCATTTT.

The rearrangement uses TRBV11-3 and TRBJ1-5; D is unclear. CDR1 and CDR2 (germline): SGHNT, YENEEA. The CDR3 loop spans 14 amino acids. V lost 3 bases and J lost 4, with 10 bases in between. CDR3 region: CASSFGGPNQPQHF. The CDR3 nucleotides are TGTGCCAGCAGCTTCGGCGGACCGAATCAGCCCCAGCATTTT.

The rearrangement uses TRBV7-9 and TRBJ2-3; the D is unclear. The CDR3 covers 16 residues. V shed 5 bases and J shed 0 bases, with 15 bases lying between them. The germline V gene encodes CDR1 SEHNR and CDR2 FQNEAQ (reference sequence). Written as DNA, the CDR3 is TGTGCCAGCAGCACAAAAAGAATTTTCAGCACAGATACGCAGTATTTT. Translated, it gives CASSTKRIFSTDTQYF. Together with reference TRBV7-9 and TRBJ2-3, the CDR3 gives the full variable domain: DTGVSQNPRHKITKRGQNVTFRCDPISEHNRLYWYRQTLGQGPEFLTYFQNEAQLEKSRLLSDRFSAERPKGSFSTLEIQRTEQGDSAMYLCASSTKRIFSTDTQYFGPGTRLTVL.

The CDR3 DNA sequence: TGCGCCAGCAGTGACTCGGGACAGCCAAACACTGAAGCTTTCTTT. This codes for CASSDSGQPNTEAFF. The chain carries TRBV10-1 and TRBJ1-1; 7 nucleotides agree with TRBD1. The CDR3 is 15 amino acids. Per germline, CDR1 WNHNN and CDR2 SYGVQD (reference sequence). V lost 3 bases to trimming and J lost 2 bases; unmatched junction nucleotides: 6.

The chain joins TRBV4-1 to TRBJ1-1; no clear D. Germline CDR1 and CDR2: MGHRA and YSYEKL. The CDR3 runs 13 residues. V lost 0 bases, J lost 3 bases, and 5 bases lay in between. For the CDR3, the DNA is TGCGCCAGCAGCCAAGAGGAGGACACTGAAGCTTTCTTT. This gives the protein CASSQEEDTEAFF.

In this sample, this clonotype turned up a few times. The chain carries TRBV12-3 or TRBV12-4 and TRBJ2-5, with a possible D match to TRBD1 (5 bases). The CDR3 consists of 14 residues. Trimming shortened V by 1 base and J by 3 bases, and 9 bases separated the two germline ends. CDR3 loop: CASSLGPGKETQYF. The CDR3 coding sequence is TGTGCCAGCAGTTTAGGTCCAGGGAAAGAGACCCAGTACTTC.

The gene calls are TRBV20-1 and TRBJ2-1, with 10 bases fitting TRBD2. Germline CDR1 DFQATT, CDR2 SNEGSKA (reference sequence). CDR3 length equals 17 residues. The V and J ends lost 1 base and 0 bases, in that order; junction bases with no gene match: 6. This chain's CDR3 is CSARGLAGSGSYNEQFF. In DNA, the CDR3 is TGCAGTGCTAGAGGACTAGCGGGTTCAGGCTCCTACAATGAGCAGTTCTTC.

This clonotype was detected only once. The chain has TRBV6-2 or TRBV6-3 and TRBJ1-5, with D unresolved. Germline CDR1 MNHEY, CDR2 SVGEGT. V shed 3 bases and J shed 0 bases, with 9 bases lying between them. The CDR3 loop spans 15 amino acids. The CDR3 DNA follows: TGTGCCAGCAGTTATGAATGGATTAGCAATCAGCCCCAGCATTTT. It is translated as CASSYEWISNQPQHF.

In this sample, this clonotype turned up a few times. The rearrangement uses TRBV6-1 and TRBJ1-5; 8 bases align to TRBD1. V lost 4 bases to trimming and J lost 1 base; unmatched junction nucleotides: 12. The germline gives CDR1 MNHNS, CDR2 SASEGT. This CDR3 spans 18 amino acids. For the CDR3, the DNA is TGTGCCAGCAGTGTCGCAGGGGGCGTTCGGCAGAGCAATCAGCCCCAGCATTTT. Translation: CASSVAGGVRQSNQPQHF.

This clonotype was seen more than once but under ten times. The chain joins TRBV7-8 to TRBJ1-2; D is uncertain. V was pared by 3 bases and J by 0 bases, with 8 bases between. Germline V lookup: CDR1 SGHVS, CDR2 FQNEAQ. The CDR3 contains 14 residues. The CDR3 DNA reads as TGTGCCAGCAGCTTCAGGTTCTCTAACTATGGCTACACCTTC. Its protein product is CASSFRFSNYGYTF.

The chain links TRBV27 to TRBJ2-7; 8 bases line up with TRBD1. Germline-derived CDR1 and CDR2 are MNHEY and SMNVEV (reference sequence). The CDR3 length is 14 residues. V dropped 5 bases and J dropped 4; count of bases not matched to a gene: 7. CDR3 coding DNA: TGTGCCAGCAGTCGCTCGACAGGGGCGTACGAGCAGTACTTC. Amino acid sequence: CASSRSTGAYEQYF.

The chain uses TRBV10-3 and TRBJ1-3; D not certain. V shed 1 base and J shed 8 bases, with 12 bases lying between them. The CDR3 spans 14 residues. Per germline, CDR1 ENHRY and CDR2 SYGVKD. CDR3 amino acids: CAISEFHDTDTIYF. In DNA form, the CDR3 reads TGTGCCATCAGTGAGTTCCATGACACAGACACCATATATTTT.

In its sample, this clonotype was seen a few times. V gene TRBV20-1 combines with J gene TRBJ2-3, with a weak D call TRBD2 (5 bases). The V gene lost 3 bases and the J gene lost 1 base, with 5 bases spanning the gap. The V gene's germline CDR1 is DFQATT and CDR2 SNEGSKA (reference sequence). The CDR3 has 12 residues. The CDR3: CSASGGTDTQYF. The CDR3 region has the DNA TGCAGTGCTAGCGGGGGCACAGATACGCAGTATTTT.

V and J are TRBV19 and TRBJ1-6, with 7 nucleotides matching TRBD1. Germline lookup yields CDR1 LNHDA and CDR2 SQIVND (reference sequence). This CDR3 contains 15 residues. V lost 5 bases to trimming and J lost 6 bases; unmatched junction nucleotides: 7. The CDR3 DNA sequence: TGTGCCAGTAGTCCGCCGGGACAGCTTAATTCACCCCTCCACTTT. Translated, it gives CASSPPGQLNSPLHF.

The chain links TRBV12-5 to TRBJ2-5; D is ambiguous. This CDR3 is built from 14 residues. V was clipped by 6 bases and J by 5 bases, with 16 bases between them. Germline V CDR1 and CDR2: LGHNT, FRNRAP. CDR3 nucleotides: TGTGCTAGTGGCCGACCGGGCCCACTGGAGACCCAGTACTTC. Its translation: CASGRPGPLETQYF.

This clonotype occurred a few times. The genes are TRBV24-1 and TRBJ1-1, with D perhaps TRBD1 (6 bases). The CDR3 extends over 15 amino acids. V was trimmed by 7 bases and J by 1 base, leaving 15 bases between them. In germline, CDR1 is KGHDR, CDR2 SFDVKD. CDR3 DNA sequence: TGTGCCACCAGACAGGGATCGGGGCGGAACACTGAAGCTTTCTTT. This codes for CATRQGSGRNTEAFF.

There are a few counts of this clonotype. The junction does not match germline at one end; this may be a read error. The CDR3: CASSLDRGRLLF. The DNA of the CDR3 is TGTGCCAGCAGCCTCGACAGGGGAAGGCTGCTTTTT. The rearrangement links TRBV6-2 or TRBV6-3 to TRBJ2-2; 8 bases fit TRBD1. From germline, CDR1 is MNHEY and CDR2 SVGEGT. There are 12 residues in the CDR3.

This clonotype was seen only a few times. The chain is built from TRBV6-1 and TRBJ1-5; D is ambiguous. Germline loops: CDR1 MNHNS, CDR2 SASEGT. The CDR3 has 18 amino acids. Between the trimmed V and J ends, which lost 6 bases and 2 bases, there was a span of 23 bases. CDR3 in DNA: TGTGCCAGCAGCCCTTCGGCGATCGTGGCCGGCGGCAATCAGCCCCAGCATTTT. This translates into CASSPSAIVAGGNQPQHF.

In this sample, this clonotype turned up once. CDR3: CASSRLRQNTEAFF. The CDR3 DNA reads TGTGCCAGCAGCCGGCTCCGGCAGAACACTGAAGCTTTCTTT. This chain links TRBV7-3 with TRBJ1-1; D not resolved. Germline assignment: CDR1 SGHTA and CDR2 FQGTGA. V lost 5 bases to trimming and J lost 1 base, with 11 bases between them. The CDR3 totals 14 residues.

This chain links TRBV11-2 with TRBJ1-2; TRBD1 is a possible D gene (5 bases). From germline, CDR1 is SGHAT and CDR2 FQNNGV. V was clipped by 4 bases and J by 3 bases, with 21 bases between them. CDR3 length: 17 amino acids. CDR3 DNA: TGTGCCAGCAGCTCAAACCTTATCGGGGGGTTAGACTATGGCTACACCTTC. Protein sequence: CASSSNLIGGLDYGYTF. The full variable domain, in which reference TRBV11-2 and TRBJ1-2 provide the parts outside the CDR3, is EAGVAQSPRYKIIEKRQSVAFWCNPISGHATLYWYQQILGQGPKLLIQFQNNGVVDDSQLPKDRFSAERLKGVDSTLKIQPAKLEDSAVYLCASSSNLIGGLDYGYTFGSGTRLTVV.

V usage is TRBV3-1 and J usage is TRBJ2-3; TRBD2 aligns across 7 bases. The CDR3 is 16 residues long. Per the germline V gene, CDR1 is LGHDT and CDR2 is YNNKEL (reference sequence). V was clipped by 4 bases and J by 1 base; unmatched bases: 8. CDR3 DNA: TGTGCCAGCAGCCTGAGAGCGGGGACTGGCACAGATACGCAGTATTTT. This codes for CASSLRAGTGTDTQYF.

The rearrangement uses TRBV7-9 and TRBJ1-3, with unresolved D. The CDR3 runs to 15 residues. The germline gives CDR1 SEHNR, CDR2 FQNEAQ (reference sequence). The ends were cut back, 1 base at V and 0 bases at J, with 7 bases in the middle. The DNA of the CDR3 is TGTGCCAGCAGCTTAGTCGCAGGCTCTGGAAACACCATATATTTT. This translates into CASSLVAGSGNTIYF.

This clonotype was found once. This chain connects TRBV15 to TRBJ1-6; D is possibly TRBD1 (6 bases). CDR3 length: 19 amino acids. Looked up from germline, CDR1 is LNHNV and CDR2 is YYDKDF (reference sequence). V was cut by 3 bases and J by 0 bases, with 18 bases left in between. The CDR3 DNA sequence: TGTGCCACCAGCAGCTACTCAGGGGAGTTCAGCTCCTATAATTCACCCCTCCACTTT. This translates into CATSSYSGEFSSYNSPLHF.

The V and J genes are TRBV7-2 and TRBJ2-1; TRBD2 aligns across 11 bases. Germline V gene data show CDR1 as SGHTA and CDR2 as FQGNSA. This CDR3 is 14 amino acids long. V trimming: 4 bases; J trimming: 9 bases; junction bases outside the gene matches: 5. CDR3 sequence: CASSSGLAVPEQFF. The CDR3 DNA sequence: TGTGCCAGCAGCTCGGGACTAGCGGTGCCTGAGCAGTTCTTC.

This chain joins TRBV5-1 and TRBJ2-1; 8 bases line up with TRBD2. The germline V gene encodes CDR1 SGHRS and CDR2 YFSETQ. V was pared by 1 base and J by 7 bases, with 7 bases of the junction left unmatched. CDR3 length equals 15 residues. This CDR3 is CASSLNPAGVNEQFF. CDR3 coding DNA: TGCGCCAGCAGCTTGAATCCAGCGGGGGTTAATGAGCAGTTCTTC. Supplemented by reference TRBV5-1 and TRBJ2-1, the full variable domain reads KAGVTQTPRYLIKTRGQQVTLSCSPISGHRSVSWYQQTPGQGLQFLFEYFSETQRNKGNFPGRFSGRQFSNSRSEMNVSTLELGDSALYLCASSLNPAGVNEQFFGPGTRLTVL.